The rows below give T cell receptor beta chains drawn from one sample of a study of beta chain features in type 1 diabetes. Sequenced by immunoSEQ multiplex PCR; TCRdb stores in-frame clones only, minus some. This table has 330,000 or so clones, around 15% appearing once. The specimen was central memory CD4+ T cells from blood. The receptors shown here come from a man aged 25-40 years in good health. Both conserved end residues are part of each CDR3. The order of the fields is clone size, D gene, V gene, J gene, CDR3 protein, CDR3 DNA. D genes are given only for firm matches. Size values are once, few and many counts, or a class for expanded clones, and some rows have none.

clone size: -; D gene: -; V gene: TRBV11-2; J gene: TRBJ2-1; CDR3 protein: CASSLERATRNEQFF; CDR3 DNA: TGTGCCAGCAGCTTAGAACGCGCGACACGTAATGAGCAGTTCTTC
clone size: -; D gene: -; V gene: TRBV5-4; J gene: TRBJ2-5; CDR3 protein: CASSLEPRAETQYF; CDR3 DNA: TGTGCCAGCAGCTTGGAGCCCAGGGCCGAGACCCAGTACTTC
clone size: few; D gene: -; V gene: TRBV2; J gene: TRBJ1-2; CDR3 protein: CASSVEANYGYTF; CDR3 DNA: TGTGCCAGCAGTGTTGAGGCTAACTATGGCTACACCTTC
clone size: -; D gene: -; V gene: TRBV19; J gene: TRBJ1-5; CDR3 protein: CASTTRGNGNQPQHF; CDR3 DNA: TGTGCCAGTACTACTAGGGGTAATGGCAATCAGCCCCAGCATTTT
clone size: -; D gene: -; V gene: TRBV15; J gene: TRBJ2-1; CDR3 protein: CATSREGGEFNEQFF; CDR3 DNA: TGTGCCACCAGCAGAGAGGGCGGGGAGTTCAATGAGCAGTTCTTC
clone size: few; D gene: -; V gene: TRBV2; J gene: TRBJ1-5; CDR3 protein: CASSPQGRDQPQHF; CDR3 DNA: TGTGCCAGCAGTCCACAGGGTCGGGATCAGCCCCAGCATTTT
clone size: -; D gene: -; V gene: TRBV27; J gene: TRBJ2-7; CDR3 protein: CASSQTGSSPYEQYF; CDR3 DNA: TGTGCCAGCAGTCAGACAGGTTCCAGTCCCTACGAGCAGTACTTC
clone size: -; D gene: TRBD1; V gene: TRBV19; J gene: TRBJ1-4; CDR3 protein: CASSTIGQGKEKLFF; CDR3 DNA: TGTGCCAGTAGCACTATCGGACAGGGAAAAGAAAAACTGTTTTTT
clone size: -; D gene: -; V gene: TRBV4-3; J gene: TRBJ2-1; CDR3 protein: CASSQGAGLVGKFF; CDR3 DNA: TGCGCCAGCAGCCAAGGGGCAGGCCTCGTTGGGAAGTTCTTC
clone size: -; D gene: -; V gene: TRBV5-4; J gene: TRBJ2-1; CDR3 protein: CASSLDSSIIYNEQFF; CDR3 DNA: TGTGCCAGCAGCTTGGACAGTTCCATAATCTACAATGAGCAGTTCTTC
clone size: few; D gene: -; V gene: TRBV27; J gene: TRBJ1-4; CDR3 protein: CASRPRMEKLFF; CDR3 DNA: TGTGCCAGCAGACCTCGCATGGAAAAACTGTTTTTT
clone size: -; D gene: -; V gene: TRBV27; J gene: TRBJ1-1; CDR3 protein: CASSLFSGTLNTEAFF; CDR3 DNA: TGTGCCAGCAGTCTGTTCTCCGGGACACTAAACACTGAAGCTTTCTTT
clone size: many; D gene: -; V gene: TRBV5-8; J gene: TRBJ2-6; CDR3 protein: CASSIKLSGANVLTF; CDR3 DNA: TGTGCCAGCAGCATCAAACTCTCTGGGGCCAACGTCCTGACTTTC
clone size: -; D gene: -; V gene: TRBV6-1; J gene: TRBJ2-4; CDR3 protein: CASSEVGGLAKNIQYF; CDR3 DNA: TGTGCCAGCAGTGAAGTGGGCGGACTAGCCAAAAACATTCAGTACTTC
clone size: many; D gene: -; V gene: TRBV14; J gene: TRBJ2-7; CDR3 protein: CASSPGFLGEQYF; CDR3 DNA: TGTGCCAGCAGCCCCGGTTTTCTCGGCGAGCAGTACTTC
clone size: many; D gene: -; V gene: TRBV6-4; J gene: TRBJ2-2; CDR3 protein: CASSATGGELFF; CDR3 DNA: TGTGCCAGCAGTGCCACCGGCGGGGAGCTGTTTTTT
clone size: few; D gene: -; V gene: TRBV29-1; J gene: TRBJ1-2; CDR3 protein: CSVEQGLGYTF; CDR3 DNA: TGCAGCGTTGAACAGGGGCTTGGCTACACCTTC
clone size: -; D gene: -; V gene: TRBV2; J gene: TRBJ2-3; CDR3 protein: CASSAWGRGTDTQYF; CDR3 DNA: TGTGCCAGCAGTGCGTGGGGCCGAGGCACAGATACGCAGTATTTT
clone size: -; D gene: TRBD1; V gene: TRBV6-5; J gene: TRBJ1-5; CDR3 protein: CASSDRGNQPQHF; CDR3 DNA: TGTGCCAGCAGTGACAGGGGCAATCAGCCCCAGCATTTT
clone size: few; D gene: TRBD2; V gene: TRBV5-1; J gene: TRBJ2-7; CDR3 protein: CASSLKRGAYEQYF; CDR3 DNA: TGCGCCAGCAGCTTGAAGCGGGGGGCCTACGAGCAGTACTTC
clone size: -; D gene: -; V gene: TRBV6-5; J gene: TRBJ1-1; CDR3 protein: CASKVGKGTEAFF; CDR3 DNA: TGTGCCAGCAAGGTCGGGAAGGGCACTGAAGCTTTCTTT
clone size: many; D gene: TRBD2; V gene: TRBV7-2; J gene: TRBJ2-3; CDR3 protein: CASSPGLAGYTDTQYF; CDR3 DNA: TGTGCCAGCAGCCCCGGACTAGCGGGGTACACAGATACGCAGTATTTT
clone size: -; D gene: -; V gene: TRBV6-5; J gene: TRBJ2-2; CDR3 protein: CASRLMRRESGELFF; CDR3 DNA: TGTGCCAGCAGACTAATGCGACGGGAAAGCGGGGAGCTGTTTTTT
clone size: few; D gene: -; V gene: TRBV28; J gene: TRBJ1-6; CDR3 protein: CASRGPGGNSPLHF; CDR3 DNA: TGTGCCTCCCGTGGCCCGGGGGGGAATTCACCCCTCCACTTT
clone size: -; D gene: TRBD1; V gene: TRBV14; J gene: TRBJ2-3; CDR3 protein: CASSQDRTGPTDTQYF; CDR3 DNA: TGTGCCAGCAGCCAAGATCGGACAGGGCCTACAGATACGCAGTATTTT
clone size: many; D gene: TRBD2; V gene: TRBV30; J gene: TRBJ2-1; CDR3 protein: CAWKSLAGDKQFF; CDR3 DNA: TGTGCCTGGAAGAGTCTAGCGGGAGATAAGCAGTTCTTC
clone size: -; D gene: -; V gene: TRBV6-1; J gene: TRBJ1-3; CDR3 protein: CASSLHSGNTIYF; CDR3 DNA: TGTGCCAGCAGCCTACACTCTGGAAACACCATATATTTT
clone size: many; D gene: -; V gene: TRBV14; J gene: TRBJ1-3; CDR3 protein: CASSQDRGSGNTIYF; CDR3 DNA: TGTGCCAGCAGCCAAGATCGGGGATCTGGAAACACCATATATTTT
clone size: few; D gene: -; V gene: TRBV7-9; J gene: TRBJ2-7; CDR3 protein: CASSLGVANEQYF; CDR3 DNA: TGCGCCAGCAGCTTGGGGGTAGCTAACGAGCAGTACTTC
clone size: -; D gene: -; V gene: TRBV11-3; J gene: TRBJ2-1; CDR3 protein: CASSHGLAFGEQFF; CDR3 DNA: TGTGCCAGCAGCCATGGCTTAGCGTTCGGTGAGCAGTTCTTC
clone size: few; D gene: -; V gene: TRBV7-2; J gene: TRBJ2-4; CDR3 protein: CASSTGTATIQYF; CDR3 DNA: TGTGCCAGCAGCACAGGGACGGCCACCATTCAGTACTTC
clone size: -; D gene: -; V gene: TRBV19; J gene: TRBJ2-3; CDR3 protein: CASISKRAGGRLYF; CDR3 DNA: TGTGCCAGTATTTCCAAAAGGGCCGGGGGGCGCCTCTATTTT
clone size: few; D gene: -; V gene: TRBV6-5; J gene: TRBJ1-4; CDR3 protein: CASSQFATNEKLFF; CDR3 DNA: TGTGCCAGCAGCCAATTTGCAACTAATGAAAAACTGTTTTTT
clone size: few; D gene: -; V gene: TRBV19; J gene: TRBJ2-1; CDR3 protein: CASRGGGSYNEQFF; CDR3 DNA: TGTGCCAGTAGGGGAGGGGGCTCCTACAATGAGCAGTTCTTC
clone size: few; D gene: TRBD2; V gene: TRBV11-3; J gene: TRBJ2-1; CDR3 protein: CASSLAHGAGAGEQFF; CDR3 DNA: TGTGCCAGCAGCTTAGCGCATGGAGCGGGAGCCGGTGAGCAGTTCTTC
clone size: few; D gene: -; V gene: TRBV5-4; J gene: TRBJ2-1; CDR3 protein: CASSFKESNEQFF; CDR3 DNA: TGTGCCAGCAGCTTCAAGGAGAGCAATGAGCAGTTCTTC
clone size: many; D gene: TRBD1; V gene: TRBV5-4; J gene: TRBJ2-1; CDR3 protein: CASSLGQGTESEQFF; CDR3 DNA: TGTGCCAGCAGCTTGGGACAGGGGACCGAGTCAGAGCAGTTCTTC
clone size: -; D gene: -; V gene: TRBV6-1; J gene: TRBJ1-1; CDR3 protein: CASSFMRDTEAFF; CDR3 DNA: TGTGCCAGCAGCTTCATGAGAGATACTGAAGCTTTCTTT
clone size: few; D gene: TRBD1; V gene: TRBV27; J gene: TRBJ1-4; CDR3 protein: CASTGQGGEKLFF; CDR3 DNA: TGTGCCAGCACCGGACAGGGGGGCGAAAAACTGTTTTTT
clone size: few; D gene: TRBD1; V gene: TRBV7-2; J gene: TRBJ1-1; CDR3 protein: CASSHRQGRGNTEAFF; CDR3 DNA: TGTGCCAGCAGCCACAGACAGGGCCGGGGGAACACTGAAGCTTTCTTT
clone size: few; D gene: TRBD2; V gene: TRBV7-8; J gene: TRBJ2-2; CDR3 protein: CASSSGLAGGFGELFF; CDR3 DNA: TGTGCCAGCAGCTCCGGACTAGCGGGAGGGTTTGGGGAGCTGTTTTTT
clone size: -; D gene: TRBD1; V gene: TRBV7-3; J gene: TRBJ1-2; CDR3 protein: CASSSGGALAGYTF; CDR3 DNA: TGTGCCAGCAGCTCAGGGGGCGCATTGGCTGGCTACACCTTC
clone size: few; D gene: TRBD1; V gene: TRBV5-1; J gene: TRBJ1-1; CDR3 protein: CASSLGDRGGVVTEAFF; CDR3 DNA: TGCGCCAGCAGCTTGGGAGACAGGGGAGGCGTGGTCACTGAAGCTTTCTTT
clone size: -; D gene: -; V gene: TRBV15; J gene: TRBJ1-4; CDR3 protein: CATSREANEKLFF; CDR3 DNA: TGTGCCACCAGCAGAGAGGCTAATGAAAAACTGTTTTTT
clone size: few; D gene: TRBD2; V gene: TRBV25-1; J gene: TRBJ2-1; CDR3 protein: CASERDPKGEQFF; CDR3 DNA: TGTGCCAGCGAGCGGGACCCGAAGGGGGAGCAGTTCTTC
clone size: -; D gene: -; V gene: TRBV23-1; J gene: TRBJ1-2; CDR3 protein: CASSQRNRDRANYGYTFGSLF; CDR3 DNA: -
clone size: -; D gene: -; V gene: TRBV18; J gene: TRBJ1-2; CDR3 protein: CASSPNTQDGYTF; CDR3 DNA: TGTGCCAGCTCACCTAACACCCAGGATGGCTACACCTTC
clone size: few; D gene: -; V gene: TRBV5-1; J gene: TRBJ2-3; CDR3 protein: CASSFGPGITDTQYF; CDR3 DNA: -
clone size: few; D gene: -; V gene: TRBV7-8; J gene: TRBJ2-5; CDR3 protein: CASSWTETQYF; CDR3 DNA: TGTGCCAGCAGCTGGACGGAGACCCAGTACTTC
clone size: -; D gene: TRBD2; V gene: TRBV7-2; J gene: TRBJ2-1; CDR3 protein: CASSPPESGIFNEQFF; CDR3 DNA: TGTGCCAGCAGCCCTCCAGAGAGCGGGATCTTTAATGAGCAGTTCTTC
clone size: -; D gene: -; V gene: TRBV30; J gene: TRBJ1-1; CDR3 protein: CAWRLDSRNTEAFF; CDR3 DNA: TGTGCCTGGCGTCTAGACAGCCGGAACACTGAAGCTTTCTTT
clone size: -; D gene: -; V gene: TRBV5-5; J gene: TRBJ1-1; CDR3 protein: CASSFTWSGYTEAFF; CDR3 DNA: TGTGCCAGCAGCTTTACTTGGTCCGGGTACACTGAAGCTTTCTTT
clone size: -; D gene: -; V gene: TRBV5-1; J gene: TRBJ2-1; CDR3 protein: CASRGESDEQFF; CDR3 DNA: TGCGCCAGCAGGGGGGAAAGCGATGAGCAGTTCTTC
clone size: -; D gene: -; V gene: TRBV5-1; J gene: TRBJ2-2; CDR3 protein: CVSSLVRTGELFF; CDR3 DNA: TGCGTCAGCAGCTTGGTCAGGACCGGGGAGCTGTTTTTT
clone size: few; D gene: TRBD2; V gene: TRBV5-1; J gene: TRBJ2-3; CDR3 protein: CASSLLAGLTDTQYF; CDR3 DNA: TGCGCCAGCAGCTTACTAGCGGGACTCACAGATACGCAGTATTTT
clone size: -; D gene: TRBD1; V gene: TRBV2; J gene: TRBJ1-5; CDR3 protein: CASSDRGVGQPQHF; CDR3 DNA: TGTGCCAGCAGCGACAGGGGGGTTGGTCAGCCCCAGCATTTT
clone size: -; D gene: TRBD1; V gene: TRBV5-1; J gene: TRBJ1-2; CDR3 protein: CASSLDRDYGYTF; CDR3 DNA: TGCGCCAGCAGCTTAGACAGGGACTATGGCTACACCTTC
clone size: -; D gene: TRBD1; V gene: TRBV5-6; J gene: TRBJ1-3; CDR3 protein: CASSFYPDRGRVGGNTIYF; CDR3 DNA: TGTGCCAGCAGCTTCTACCCGGACAGGGGGCGAGTAGGTGGAAACACCATATATTTT
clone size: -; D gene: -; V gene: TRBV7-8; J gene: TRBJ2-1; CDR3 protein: CASSLIAQFF; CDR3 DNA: TGTGCCAGCAGCTTAATTGCGCAGTTCTTC